A selection of T cell receptor beta chains follows, all from one sample in a study of immune characterization of retroperitoneal liposarcoma. In TCRdb, the PCR reads were re-called with MiXCR into one record per CDR3 protein. The sample lists some 9,100 distinct CDR3 sequences; about 27% were seen once. The sequenced material came from tumor tissue. The receptors come from a male donor with retroperitoneal liposarcoma. CDR3s include the opening cysteine and the closing phenylalanine or tryptophan. The D gene is left open where the match is weak. Clone size, where shown, is once, few, many, or a class for clones that have expanded.

clone_size j_call d_call v_call cdr3_aa cdr3_nt
NA TRBJ2-5 NA TRBV11-3 CASRAEGASYNEQYF TGTGCCAGCAGGGCCGAGGGTGCCTCCTACAATGAGCAGTACTTC
NA TRBJ2-2 NA TRBV6-1 CASSGRSRSWNTGELFF TGTGCCAGCAGTGGACGAAGCCGGAGCTGGAACACCGGGGAGCTGTTTTTT
medium-sized TRBJ2-7 TRBD1 TRBV7-6 CASSLQPGTGTTGTQLVQYF TGTGCCAGCAGCTTACAGCCCGGGACAGGGACTACCGGGACGCAGTTGGTGCAGTACTTC
medium-sized TRBJ2-5 TRBD1 TRBV6-1 CASNGQGLKTQYF TGTGCCAGCAACGGACAGGGGCTGAAGACCCAGTACTTC
NA TRBJ2-1 NA TRBV7-6 CASRRRGRETQFF TGTGCCAGCAGGAGGAGGGGGCGTGAGACCCAGTTCTTC
many TRBJ2-3 NA TRBV6-1 CASRMDGTDTQYF TGTGCCAGCAGGATGGACGGCACAGATACGCAGTATTTT
NA TRBJ2-1 NA TRBV6-1 CASSEEVDGFYSYEQFF TGTGCCAGCAGTGAAGAGGTGGACGGTTTTTACTCCTACGAGCAGTTCTTC
medium-sized TRBJ2-5 TRBD2 TRBV6-5 CASSYSRGYERGGLEETQYF TGTGCCAGCAGTTACTCGAGGGGTTACGAGCGGGGGGGCCTAGAAGAGACCCAGTACTTC
NA TRBJ1-3 NA TRBV12-3/TRBV12-4 CASSTGHTGNTIYF TGTGCCAGCAGTACAGGGCACACTGGAAACACCATATATTTT
NA TRBJ2-3 NA TRBV6-1 CASRGGGLDTQYF TGTGCCAGCAGGGGGGGGGGGCTAGATACGCAGTATTTT
NA TRBJ2-5 TRBD2 TRBV6-1 CASSELAGGRQETQYF TGTGCCAGCAGTGAACTAGCGGGGGGGCGGCAAGAGACCCAGTACTTC
many TRBJ1-5 NA TRBV7-8 CASSWDFVQPQHF TGTGCCAGCAGCTGGGACTTCGTTCAGCCCCAGCATTTT
NA TRBJ2-3 NA TRBV4-1 CASSQMGTVAVARYSDTQYF TGCGCCAGCAGCCAAATGGGGACCGTTGCTGTCGCAAGGTACTCAGATACGCAGTATTTT
NA TRBJ2-4 TRBD1 TRBV7-6 CASSPHAGQGAKNIQYF TGTGCCAGCAGCCCCCACGCAGGACAGGGAGCCAAAAACATTCAGTACTTC
NA TRBJ1-4 TRBD1 TRBV7-2 CASSLADRELFF TGTGCCAGCAGCTTAGCCGACAGGGAACTGTTTTTT
NA TRBJ2-1 TRBD1 TRBV24-1 CATSDPGTGTYNEQFF TGTGCCACCAGTGATCCCGGGACAGGGACCTACAATGAGCAGTTCTTC
medium-sized TRBJ2-1 NA TRBV6-1 CASSPSSTYNEQFF TGTGCCAGCAGTCCCTCGTCAACCTACAATGAGCAGTTCTTC
NA TRBJ2-5 NA TRBV25-1 CASSGLAGGETQYF TGTGCCAGCAGCGGACTAGCAGGGGGGGAGACCCAGTACTTC
medium-sized TRBJ2-7 NA TRBV7-2 CASSPTGQNYEQYF TGTGCCAGCAGCCCGACGGGTCAAAACTACGAGCAGTACTTC
NA TRBJ2-2 NA TRBV10-3 CATLASKNTGELFF TGTGCCACCCTGGCAAGCAAGAACACCGGGGAGCTGTTTTTT
medium-sized TRBJ2-1 NA TRBV7-2 CASSGRKGETQFF TGTGCCAGCAGCGGACGGAAGGGGGAGACCCAGTTCTTC
few TRBJ2-4 TRBD2 TRBV6-1 CASSEQPPAGGSYNEQYF TGTGCCAGCAGTGAACAACCTCCAGCGGGGGGCTCCTACAATGAGCAGTACTTC
NA TRBJ2-1 NA TRBV6-1 CASSEGINRYNEQFF TGTGCCAGCAGCGAAGGGATCAACAGGTACAATGAGCAGTTCTTC
medium-sized TRBJ2-1 NA TRBV7-2 CASSLGLETAKETQFF TGTGCCAGCAGCTTAGGCCTCGAAACAGCGAAAGAGACCCAGTTCTTC
NA TRBJ2-7 TRBD2 TRBV3-1 CASSQAPGLADYEQYF TGTGCCAGCAGCCAAGCCCCGGGACTAGCGGACTACGAGCAGTACTTC
NA TRBJ2-7 TRBD1 TRBV6-1 CASTPDRATYEQYF TGTGCCAGCACCCCGGACAGGGCAACCTACGAGCAGTACTTC
NA TRBJ1-1 NA TRBV6-1 CASSEVRVNTEAFF TGTGCCAGCAGTGAAGTACGGGTGAACACTGAAGCTTTCTTT
many TRBJ2-7 NA TRBV12-3/TRBV12-4 CASSFRPYEQYF TGTGCCAGCAGTTTCCGACCCTACGAGCAGTACTTC
once TRBJ2-2 NA TRBV27 CASSPVPNTGELFF TGTGCCAGCAGCCCCGTGCCGAACACCGGGGAGCTGTTTTTT
NA TRBJ2-1 TRBD2 TRBV11-3 CASSPGGADAYEQFF TGTGCCAGCAGCCCCGGGGGGGCGGATGCCTACGAGCAGTTCTTC
NA TRBJ2-1 TRBD2 TRBV27 CASSFWREREQFF TGTGCCAGCAGTTTTTGGCGGGAGAGGGAGCAGTTCTTC
NA TRBJ1-1 NA TRBV6-1 CASSVSEGNTEAFF TGTGCCAGCAGTGTGAGTGAGGGGAACACTGAAGCTTTCTTT
NA TRBJ2-1 TRBD1 TRBV6-6 CASSYPPGTGGYNEQFF TGTGCCAGCAGTTACCCTCCAGGGACAGGGGGCTACAATGAGCAGTTCTTC
NA TRBJ2-1 NA TRBV12-3/TRBV12-4 CASSSSFGTLKSYDEQFF TGTGCCAGCAGTTCATCGTTCGGGACTCTAAAATCCTATGATGAGCAGTTCTTC
few TRBJ2-5 NA TRBV7-6 CASSTPDDEQYF TGTGCCAGCAGCACCCCCGACGATGAGCAGTACTTC
NA TRBJ1-6 NA TRBV6-1 CASNSYNSPLHF TGTGCCAGCAATTCATACAATTCACCCCTCCACTTT
few TRBJ1-2 NA TRBV7-6 CASSSPDTSYGYTF TGTGCCAGCAGCTCCCCGGACACGAGCTATGGCTACACCTTC
NA TRBJ2-3 TRBD2 TRBV6-1 CASSGLAGGTDTQYF TGTGCCAGCAGTGGACTAGCGGGAGGCACAGATACGCAGTATTTT
few TRBJ1-5 NA TRBV6-1 CASSEGGGASRVGNQPQHF TGTGCCAGCAGTGAGGGGGGGGGCGCGAGTCGAGTCGGCAATCAGCCCCAGCATTTT
few TRBJ1-2 NA TRBV6-9 CASSSWGLANYGYTF TGTGCCAGCAGTTCCTGGGGATTAGCTAACTATGGCTACACCTTC
few TRBJ2-3 NA TRBV25-1 CASSVSPDTQYF TGTGCCAGCAGTGTCTCCCCAGATACGCAGTATTTT
medium-sized TRBJ2-1 TRBD2 TRBV12-3/TRBV12-4 CASSPLAGIMRDEQFF TGTGCCAGCAGCCCACTAGCGGGGATTATGCGAGATGAGCAGTTCTTC
NA TRBJ1-1 NA TRBV6-2/TRBV6-3 CASSQGHTEAFF TGTGCCAGCAGTCAGGGTCACACTGAAGCTTTCTTT
few TRBJ2-3 TRBD1 TRBV25-1 CASSRQGQSTDTQYF TGTGCCAGCAGCCGACAGGGCCAAAGCACAGATACGCAGTATTTT
many TRBJ2-4 TRBD2 TRBV27 CASSPGGTNIQYF TGTGCCAGCAGTCCCGGGGGGACAAACATTCAGTACTTC
NA TRBJ2-3 TRBD2 TRBV6-1 CASSELAGGPDTQYF TGTGCCAGCAGTGAATTAGCGGGGGGGCCAGATACGCAGTATTTT
many TRBJ2-4 TRBD1 TRBV7-6 CASSTPGTGKEQYF TGTGCCAGCAGCACACCCGGGACAGGGAAAGAGCAGTACTTC
many TRBJ2-1 NA TRBV6-1 CASSPGNEQFF TGTGCCAGCAGTCCCGGCAATGAGCAGTTCTTC
NA TRBJ2-1 NA TRBV6-8 CASSYSGGRKETQFF TGTGCCAGCAGTTACTCAGGGGGGCGAAAAGAGACCCAGTTCTTC
NA TRBJ2-3 TRBD2 TRBV7-3 CASSSGTSVDTQYF TGTGCCAGCAGCTCAGGGACTAGCGTGGATACGCAGTATTTT
NA TRBJ2-2 TRBD1 TRBV7-6 CASSPSPTGPANTGELFF TGTGCCAGCAGCCCTAGCCCGACAGGGCCAGCGAACACCGGGGAGCTGTTTTTT
many TRBJ2-1 NA TRBV10-1 CASSDRSYNEQFF TGCGCCAGCAGTGACAGGTCCTACAATGAGCAGTTCTTC
many TRBJ2-6 NA TRBV6-1 CASSFQGTGANVLTF TGTGCCAGCAGTTTCCAGGGGACTGGGGCCAACGTCCTGACTTTC